A single sample is the source of the 26 T cell receptor beta chains below, sequenced in a study of post-analysis software for immune sequencing data. Overall study findings and caveats: The five TRBV segments detected at higher frequency in patients than in controls included TRBV5-6, TRBV5-1 and TRBV20-1.

Libraries were made from TCR beta cDNA, and they carried unique molecular identifiers. In TCRdb, the PCR reads were re-called with MiXCR into one record per CDR3 protein. The sample holds 500,000 to 600,000 distinct CDR3 sequences, around 40% seen once. These receptors have no identified antigens. The material sequenced was blood. These receptors all come from a girl under 18 with multiple sclerosis.

The rearrangement links TRBV20-1 to TRBJ2-7; 7 bases match TRBD1. The CDR3 is 14 residues long. Trimming took 3 bases from V and 0 from J; bases not matched to a gene: 5. CDR1 is DFQATT, CDR2 SNEGSKA, per germline (reference sequence). Here the CDR3 reads CSASPGTASYEQYF. The CDR3 DNA is TGCAGTGCTAGCCCCGGGACAGCCTCCTACGAGCAGTACTTC.

The rearrangement joins TRBV2 to TRBJ2-7; no reliable D call. CDR1 and CDR2 (germline): SNHLY, FYNNEI. This CDR3 comprises 16 residues. Deletions cut 6 bases from V and 0 bases from J, with 18 bases between. The CDR3 DNA reads as TGTGCCAGCAGCGGACCGGGTGTTATAAGCTCCTACGAGCAGTACTTC. It is translated as CASSGPGVISSYEQYF.

The rearrangement joins TRBV13 to TRBJ2-7; 8 positions match TRBD2. The J call is doubtful: the DNA matches TRBJ2-5 better. Per the germline V gene, CDR1 is PRHDT and CDR2 is FYEKMQ (reference sequence). The CDR3 runs 17 residues. In DNA, the CDR3 is TGTGCCAGCAGCCCCGAGGGTGATAGCGGGACCTCGGGGACCCAGTACTTC. Translating it yields CASSPEGDSGTSGTQYF.

The V call is TRBV12-3 or TRBV12-4, the J call TRBJ2-7; D may be TRBD1 (5 bases). With 5 bases removed from V and 0 bases from J, the gap between germline ends came to 11 bases. The CDR3 runs 14 residues. The CDR3 spells CASSPKDTSYEQYF. Here the CDR3 DNA reads TGTGCCAGCAGTCCAAAGGACACCTCCTACGAGCAGTACTTC.

This clonotype was observed a few times. The gene calls are TRBV6-5 and TRBJ2-1; D gene unclear. The CDR3 contains 11 residues. The germline V gene has CDR1 MNHEY and CDR2 SVGAGI. Trimming removed 10 bases at V and 6 bases at J, with 10 bases between. The CDR3 protein is CATWSFNEQFF. The CDR3 region has the DNA TGTGCCACCTGGAGTTTCAATGAGCAGTTCTTC.

The V call is TRBV6-1, the J call TRBJ1-1; D ambiguous. CDR3 length equals 14 residues. Germline V gene sequence: CDR1 MNHNS, CDR2 SASEGT. The V and J ends lost 0 bases and 5 bases respectively, with 10 bases between them. CDR3 loop: CASSEAGSRTEAFF. The CDR3 bases are TGTGCCAGCAGTGAAGCAGGGTCCCGAACTGAAGCTTTCTTT.

The chain joins TRBV4-1 to TRBJ2-5; TRBD2 matches 8 bases. Germline trimming cut 4 bases from V and 4 bases from J; bases unmatched to any gene: 2. Per germline, CDR1 MGHRA and CDR2 YSYEKL. The CDR3 spans 13 residues. CDR3 residues: CASSPLAGETQYF. The CDR3 DNA reads as TGCGCCAGCAGCCCTCTAGCGGGAGAGACCCAGTACTTC.

The chain uses TRBV7-2 and TRBJ1-2, with TRBD1 as a possible D gene (6 bases). V lost 5 bases to trimming and J lost 7 bases, with 20 bases between them. The CDR3 loop spans 15 amino acids. Per germline, CDR1 SGHTA and CDR2 FQGNSA. CDR3 loop: CASSPPSGQTAGYTF. The CDR3 region has the DNA TGTGCCAGCAGCCCCCCATCGGGACAAACGGCTGGCTACACCTTC.

The J gene is TRBJ1-1, the V gene TRBV12-3 or TRBV12-4; D remains unclear. V was shortened by 1 base and J by 5 bases, with 8 bases between the two germline ends. The CDR3 covers 13 residues. The CDR3 loop reads CASSLGGPTEAFF. The DNA of the CDR3 is TGTGCCAGCAGTTTAGGGGGTCCAACTGAAGCTTTCTTT.

Only a few counts were recorded for this clonotype. The gene calls are TRBV7-9 and TRBJ2-3; tentative D call: TRBD1 (6 bases). This CDR3 has 16 residues. The V end lost 4 bases, the J end lost 8 bases, and 22 bases lay between the germline ends. CDR1 is SEHNR, CDR2 FQNEAQ, per germline (reference sequence). CDR3 coding DNA: TGTGCCAGCAGCTCGATACAGTCTCCAGGGGATAGTACGCAGTATTTT. This sequence encodes CASSSIQSPGDSTQYF.

V gene TRBV5-1 combines with J gene TRBJ2-3; 7 bases line up with TRBD2. Germline V gene sequence: CDR1 SGHRS, CDR2 YFSETQ. This CDR3 has 15 amino acids. J gave up 2 bases and V 0 bases, and 3 bases lay outside the gene matches. The CDR3 loop reads CASSLELAFTDTQYF. In DNA, the CDR3 is TGCGCCAGCAGCTTGGAACTAGCGTTCACAGATACGCAGTATTTT. Drawing the rest from reference TRBV5-1 and TRBJ2-3, the complete variable domain is KAGVTQTPRYLIKTRGQQVTLSCSPISGHRSVSWYQQTPGQGLQFLFEYFSETQRNKGNFPGRFSGRQFSNSRSEMNVSTLELGDSALYLCASSLELAFTDTQYFGPGTRLTVL.

This clonotype was detected a few times. The chain uses TRBV5-1 and TRBJ2-7, with D possibly being TRBD2 (6 bases). Between the trimmed V and J ends, which lost 0 bases and 1 base, there was a span of 14 bases. Per the germline V gene, CDR1 is SGHRS and CDR2 is YFSETQ. The CDR3 loop spans 16 amino acids. CDR3 amino acids: CASSLGSWGESYEQYF. The CDR3 coding sequence is TGCGCCAGCAGCTTGGGGTCGTGGGGGGAATCCTACGAGCAGTACTTC.

This clonotype was seen only a few times. The rearrangement links TRBV20-1 to TRBJ2-1; D might be TRBD1 (5 bases). V was clipped by 1 base and J by 8 bases, with 12 bases between them. Germline V lookup: CDR1 DFQATT, CDR2 SNEGSKA (reference sequence). The CDR3 is made up of 13 amino acids. Here the CDR3 DNA reads TGCAGTGCTAGAGCTCCCCAGGGCCATGAGCAGTTCTTC. It yields the protein CSARAPQGHEQFF.

The V and J genes are TRBV7-2 and TRBJ2-5; possibly TRBD2 for D (5 bases). The J call is in doubt because the DNA end fits TRBJ2-7 better. CDR3 length equals 14 residues. CDR1 SGHTA and CDR2 FQGNSA come from the germline V gene. This CDR3 reads CASSLLGGVYEQYF. The DNA of the CDR3 is TGTGCCAGCAGCTTACTCGGAGGCGTATACGAGCAGTACTTC.

Regarding this clonotype: One end of the junction is discordant with germline, which a read error may explain. This rearrangement joins TRBV7-6 to TRBJ2-5; 11 bases fit TRBD2. Matching the DNA end better, TRBJ2-7 makes the J call doubtful. From germline, CDR1 is SGHVS and CDR2 FNYEAQ. This CDR3 has 15 amino acids. The CDR3: CASSLAGGKGDEQYF. The CDR3 region has the DNA TGTGCCAGCAGCCTAGCGGGGGGCAAGGGCGACGAGCAGTACTTC.

The table lists this clonotype with a few counts. J is TRBJ2-1 and V is TRBV20-1; 8 nucleotides align to TRBD2. CDR3 length: 16 residues. The germline V gene encodes CDR1 DFQATT and CDR2 SNEGSKA (reference sequence). With V trimmed by 1 base and J by 7 bases, 12 bases remained unmatched. The CDR3 loop reads CSARALPGGNRNEQFF. In DNA form, the CDR3 reads TGCAGTGCTAGAGCCCTGCCGGGGGGGAATAGGAATGAGCAGTTCTTC.

This clonotype has more than one count but fewer than ten. The chain uses TRBV12-3 or TRBV12-4 and TRBJ1-1; D is unclear. The V gene lost 6 bases and the J gene lost 1 base, with 6 bases spanning the gap. The CDR3 contains 12 residues. DNA for the CDR3: TGTGCCAGCAGAATCGGGAACACTGAAGCTTTCTTT. It yields the protein CASRIGNTEAFF.

In this sample, this clonotype turned up a few times. The rearrangement uses TRBV5-1 and TRBJ2-3, with a tentative D call TRBD1 (6 bases). Trimming removed 4 bases at V and 3 bases at J, with 18 bases between. Germline-derived CDR1 and CDR2 are SGHRS and YFSETQ. The CDR3 contains 16 residues. CDR3 coding DNA: TGCGCCAGCAGCCTACTTTATTGGCAGGGGACAGATACGCAGTATTTT. Translating gives CASSLLYWQGTDTQYF.

On this clonotype: Its ends do not fully match the called genes, so a read error is possible. CDR3 region: CAGSYFRLAGEGEQFF. The CDR3 nucleotides read TGTGCCGGCAGTTACTTTCGACTAGCGGGAGAGGGCGAGCAGTTCTTC. The chain employs TRBV6-5 and TRBJ2-1; 12 positions match TRBD2. From germline, CDR1 is MNHEY and CDR2 SVGAGI. The CDR3 extends over 16 amino acids.

This sequence joins TRBV6-5 and TRBJ1-2; D may be TRBD1 (5 bases). The V gene's germline CDR1 is MNHEY and CDR2 SVGAGI. The CDR3 extends over 16 amino acids. With 6 bases removed from V and 2 bases from J, the gap between germline ends came to 19 bases. CDR3 DNA: TGTGCCAGCAGATCCGCCGGGACTCTACTCAACTATGGCTACACCTTC. Its protein product is CASRSAGTLLNYGYTF.

The gene calls are TRBV12-3 or TRBV12-4 and TRBJ2-3; 12 bases are shared with TRBD1. This CDR3 has 15 amino acids. V shed 5 bases and J 4 bases; nucleotides not matched to a gene: 4. The DNA of the CDR3 is TGTGCCAGCAGTGGGACAGGGGGCGAACCAGATACGCAGTATTTT. Translation gives CASSGTGGEPDTQYF.

This clonotype was seen a handful of times. J is TRBJ1-2 and V is TRBV10-3, with unresolved D. The CDR3 is made up of 13 amino acids. V lost 2 bases and J 9 bases, leaving 13 bases between the germline ends. CDR1 and CDR2 (germline): ENHRY, SYGVKD. As DNA, the CDR3 is TGTGCCATCAGTGAGGGCCAGGAATATCGCTACACCTTC. This codes for CAISEGQEYRYTF.

This clonotype was seen ten or more times. The chain combines TRBV5-6 with TRBJ2-7; 10 positions agree with TRBD1. The V gene end was trimmed by 3 bases and the J gene end by 0 bases; junction bases not matched to a gene: 12. The CDR3 is 18 amino acids. Germline CDR1 reads SGHDT; CDR2 reads YYEEEE. As DNA, the CDR3 is TGTGCCAGCAGCTCCGAGGACAGGGGGTTCACGGGCTCCTACGAGCAGTACTTC. Protein: CASSSEDRGFTGSYEQYF.

A few counts support this clonotype. The rearrangement uses TRBV20-1 and TRBJ2-7; D unresolved. The V and J ends lost 5 bases and 0 bases respectively, with 5 bases between them. This CDR3 region has 11 residues. Germline CDR1 reads DFQATT; CDR2 reads SNEGSKA (reference sequence). The CDR3 DNA is TGCAGTGCTTTTAGCTCCTACGAGCAGTACTTC. Its translation: CSAFSSYEQYF.

This clonotype has just a few counts. The chain combines TRBV4-1 with TRBJ2-6; 10 bases are shared with TRBD1. The CDR3 extends over 17 amino acids. V shed 2 bases and J 4 bases; nucleotides not matched to a gene: 5. Germline V gives CDR1 MGHRA, CDR2 YSYEKL. CDR3 region: CASSQRDRGVGANVLTF. In nucleotides, the CDR3 is TGCGCCAGCAGCCAAAGGGACAGGGGTGTGGGGGCCAACGTCCTGACTTTC.

The chain couples TRBV6-5 to TRBJ2-2; D possibly corresponds to TRBD2 (6 bases). The CDR3 length is 14 residues. CDR1 is MNHEY and CDR2 is SVGAGI in the germline V gene. Trimming left V 1 base short and J 6 bases short, with 9 bases between. As DNA, the CDR3 is TGTGCCAGCAGTTACTTCACGGGGGCCGGGGAGCTGTTTTTT. It is translated as CASSYFTGAGELFF.